What follows describes a single TCR beta chain. These data come from a study of cytomegalovirus exposure and HLA in healthy donors. The ends lost 3 bases at V and 4 bases at J; junction bases unmatched: 3. This CDR3 spans 15 amino acids. From germline, CDR1 is LNHDA and CDR2 SQIVND (reference sequence). The PCR had 60 Vbeta and 13 Jbeta primers. The protocol was immunoSEQ multiplex PCR, while the TCRdb copy is restricted to in-frame clones and leaves out a portion. Of tens of thousands of clones listed, about four fifths are singletons. Sequenced material: PBMCs. The sequence came from a male donor in good health and CMV-seropositive. This chain connects TRBV19 to TRBJ1-5, with 10 nucleotides matching TRBD1. In DNA, the CDR3 is TGTGCCAGTAGTATCAAGGGACAGGGGAATCAGCCCCAGCATTTT. Protein product: CASSIKGQGNQPQHF. Complete variable domain (other parts from reference TRBV19 and TRBJ1-5): DGGITQSPKYLFRKEGQNVTLSCEQNLNHDAMYWYRQDPGQGLRLIYYSQIVNDFQKGDIAEGYSVSREKKESFPLTVTSAQKNPTAFYLCASSIKGQGNQPQHFGDGTRLSIL.